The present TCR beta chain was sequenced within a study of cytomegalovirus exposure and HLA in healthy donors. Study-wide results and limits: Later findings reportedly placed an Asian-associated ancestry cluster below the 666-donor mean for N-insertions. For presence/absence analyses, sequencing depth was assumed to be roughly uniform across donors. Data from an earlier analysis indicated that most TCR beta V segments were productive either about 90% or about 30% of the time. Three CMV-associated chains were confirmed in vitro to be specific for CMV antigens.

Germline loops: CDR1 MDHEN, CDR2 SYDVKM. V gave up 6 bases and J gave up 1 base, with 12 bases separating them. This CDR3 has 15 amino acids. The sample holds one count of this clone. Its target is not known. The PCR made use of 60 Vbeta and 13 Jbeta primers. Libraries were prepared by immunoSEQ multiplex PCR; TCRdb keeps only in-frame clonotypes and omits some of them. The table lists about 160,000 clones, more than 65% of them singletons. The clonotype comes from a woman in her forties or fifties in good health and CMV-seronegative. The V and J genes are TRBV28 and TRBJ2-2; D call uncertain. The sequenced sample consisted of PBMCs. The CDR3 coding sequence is TGTGCCAGCAGACTATCTGCTATGAACACCGGGGAGCTGTTTTTT. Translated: CASRLSAMNTGELFF. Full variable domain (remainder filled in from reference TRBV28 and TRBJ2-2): DVKVTQSSRYLVKRTGEKVFLECVQDMDHENMFWYRQDPGLGLRLIYFSYDVKMKEKGDIPEGYSVSREKKERFSLILESASTNQTSMYLCASRLSAMNTGELFFGEGSRLTVL.